This T cell receptor beta chain was sequenced during a study of blood T cell repertoires in COVID-19. About the study: The United States, Italy and Spain provided the acute and convalescent COVID-19 samples.

Germline lookup yields CDR1 LNHDA and CDR2 SQIVND (reference sequence). The V end was cut by 2 bases, the J end by 1 base, with 8 bases between. The CDR3 is made up of 14 amino acids. The protocol was immunoSEQ multiplex PCR, while the TCRdb copy is restricted to in-frame clones and leaves out a portion. The table has 170,000 or so clones, about nine tenths seen once. This receptor was identified in a woman aged 18 to 35 who had recovered from COVID-19. V is TRBV19 and J is TRBJ1-1, with unresolved D. Sequenced material: PBMCs or T cells enriched from blood (not recorded which). CDR3 DNA sequence: TGTGCCAGTAGTATAACCCGGGGGAACACTGAAGCTTTCTTT. Its translation is CASSITRGNTEAFF.